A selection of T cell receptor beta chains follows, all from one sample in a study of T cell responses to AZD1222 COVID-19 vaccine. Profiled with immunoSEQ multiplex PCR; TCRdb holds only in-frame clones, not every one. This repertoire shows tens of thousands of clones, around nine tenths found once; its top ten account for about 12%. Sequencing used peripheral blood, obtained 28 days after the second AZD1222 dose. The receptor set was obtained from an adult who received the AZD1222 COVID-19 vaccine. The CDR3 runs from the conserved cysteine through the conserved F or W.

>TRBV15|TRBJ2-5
CATSRDYLRATSGLPRGTQYF
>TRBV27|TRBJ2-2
CASSFGQGNTGELFF
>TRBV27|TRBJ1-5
CASSSQGAGNQPQHF
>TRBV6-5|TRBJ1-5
CASSYGANQPQHF
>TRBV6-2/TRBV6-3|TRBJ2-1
CASSDAGTSYNEQFF
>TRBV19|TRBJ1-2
CASSIVGRSFYGYTF
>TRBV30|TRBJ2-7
CAWGSGEHEQYF
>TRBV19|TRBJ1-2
CASSPPQGFYGYTF
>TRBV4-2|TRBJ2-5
CASSQQTGVQETQYF
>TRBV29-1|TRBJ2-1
CSVDFGDRANNEQFF
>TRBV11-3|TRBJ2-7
CASSLGGDFGEQYF
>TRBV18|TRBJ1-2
CASSPDENYGYTF
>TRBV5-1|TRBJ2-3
CASSLVQSTDTQYF
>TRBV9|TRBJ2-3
CASSILAGGLTDTQYF
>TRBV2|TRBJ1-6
CASSVGKPYNSPLHF
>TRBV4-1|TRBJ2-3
CASSTTRLAGDTDTQYF
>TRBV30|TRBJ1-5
CACPRHGNQPQHF
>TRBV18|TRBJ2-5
CASSPSGQETQYF
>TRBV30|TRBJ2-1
CAWSHTFEWREFGEQFF
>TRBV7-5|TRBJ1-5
CARSSSNPGRLYMSNQPQHF
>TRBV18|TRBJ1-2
CASSLNRQGQSYGYTF
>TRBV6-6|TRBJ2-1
CASSFDYNEQFF
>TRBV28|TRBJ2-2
CASSPFGTGGDTGELFF
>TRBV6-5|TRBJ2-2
CASTPGNTGELFF
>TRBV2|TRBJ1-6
CASGLGTVNSPLHF
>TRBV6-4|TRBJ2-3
CASSDGSTDTQYF
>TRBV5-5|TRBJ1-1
CASSLGRRNTEAFF
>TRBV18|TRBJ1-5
CASSPLPGRDRGRNQPQHF
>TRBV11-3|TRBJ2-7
CASSREVLAGGDEQYF
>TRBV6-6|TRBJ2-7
CASSSGTGLPYEQYF
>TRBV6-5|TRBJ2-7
CASSPGQAISYEQYF
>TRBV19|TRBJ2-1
CASQLTGGYNEQFF
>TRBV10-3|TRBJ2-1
CAISELGLAGASSSYNEQFF
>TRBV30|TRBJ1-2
CAWSTEGKRYGYTF
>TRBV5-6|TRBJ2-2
CASSRDSLGPGELFF
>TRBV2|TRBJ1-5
CASNKDREGTYSNQPQHF
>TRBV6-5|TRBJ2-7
CASSYSRGRGEQYF
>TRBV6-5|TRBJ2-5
CASSRAGDGETQYF
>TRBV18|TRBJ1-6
CASSQQGAQYNSPLHF
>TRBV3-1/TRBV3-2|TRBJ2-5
CASSQGDAGYQETQYF
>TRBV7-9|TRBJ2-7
CASSPRGYEQYF
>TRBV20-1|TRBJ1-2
CSARKPGGYTF
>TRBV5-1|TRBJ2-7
CASSLESGVWTYEQYF
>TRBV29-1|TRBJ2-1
CSVESGPLNEQFF
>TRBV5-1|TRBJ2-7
CASSPAGDSYEQYF
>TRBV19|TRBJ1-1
CASTPTGRETEAFF
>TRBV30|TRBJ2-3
CAFSGGSTDTQYF
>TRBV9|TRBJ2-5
CASSAATETQYF
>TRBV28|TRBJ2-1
CASSLFGTGRLSSYNEQFF
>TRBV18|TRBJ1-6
CASSPTGGNGSPLHF